This passage covers 9 T cell receptor beta chains from one sample sequenced in a study of blood T cell repertoires in COVID-19 (dated by TCRdb to about 2020). The library was built by means of the immunoSEQ multiplex PCR assay. As stored in TCRdb, this immuneACCESS dataset retains in-frame rearrangements with V and J assigned. A fraction of the clones does not appear; measured against another copy, unresolved V genes explain less than half of the discrepancy, and the remainder lacks a known reason. The sample data list 300,000 to 400,000 clones, and more than 70% of these were observed just once. The ten largest clones add up to 6% to 8.5% of the sample. Sequences were obtained from peripheral blood. The receptor set was obtained from a woman in her 70s with COVID-19, enrolled during active disease.

V is TRBV28 and J is TRBJ2-7, with 9 bases lining up with TRBD1. The CDR3 totals 13 residues. Germline CDR1 reads MDHEN; CDR2 reads SYDVKM. With V trimmed by 5 bases and J by 3 bases, 2 bases remained unmatched. CDR3 amino acids: CASSRQGGYEQYF. The CDR3 DNA reads as TGTGCCAGCAGTCGACAGGGGGGCTACGAGCAGTACTTC.

This chain connects TRBV7-9 to TRBJ1-5, with TRBD1 identical over 7 bases. Germline V CDR1 and CDR2: SEHNR, FQNEAQ (reference sequence). Losses at the gene ends were 1 base for V and 5 bases for J; bases not matched to a gene: 8. The CDR3 length is 16 residues. CDR3 coding DNA: TGTGCCAGCAGCTTAGGGGTGGGGGACAGATATCAGCCCCAGCATTTT. This sequence encodes CASSLGVGDRYQPQHF.

This clone showed up just a few times. V is TRBV18 and J is TRBJ2-7, with 10 nucleotides matching TRBD1. The CDR3 has 13 amino acids. J was trimmed by 5 bases and V by 8 bases; bases with no gene match: 6. Germline assignment: CDR1 KGHSH and CDR2 LQKENI. The CDR3 DNA sequence: TGTGCCAGCCGTGGGACAGGGGCTCACGAGCAGTACTTC. This gives the protein CASRGTGAHEQYF. Using reference TRBV18 and TRBJ2-7 for the parts outside the CDR3, the full variable domain is NAGVMQNPRHLVRRRGQEARLRCSPMKGHSHVYWYRQLPEEGLKFMVYLQKENIIDESGMPKERFSAEFPKEGPSILRIQQVVRGDSAAYFCASRGTGAHEQYFGPGTRLTVT.

The CDR3 loop is CASSKSGGAREQYF. The CDR3 DNA reads as TGTGCCAGCAGCAAGAGCGGGGGGGCACGCGAGCAGTACTTC. The genes are TRBV6-2 or TRBV6-3 and TRBJ2-7; 10 positions match TRBD2. V shed 6 bases, J shed 6 bases, and the junction held 8 bases outside the gene matches. Germline CDR1 is MNHEY and CDR2 is SVGEGT. The CDR3 sequence is 14 residues long.

The chain joins TRBV5-6 to TRBJ1-1, with 9 bases fitting TRBD1. CDR1 is SGHDT and CDR2 is YYEEEE in the germline V gene. The CDR3 extends over 15 amino acids. J was trimmed by 8 bases and V by 3 bases; bases with no gene match: 11. CDR3 in amino acids: CASSSLGRGQGEAFF. DNA for the CDR3: TGTGCCAGCAGCTCGTTGGGAAGAGGACAGGGGGAAGCTTTCTTT.

In its sample, this clone was seen once. CDR3 sequence: CASSVGEFQSGNTIYF. The CDR3 region has the DNA TGTGCCAGCAGCGTAGGGGAGTTCCAATCTGGAAACACCATATATTTT. The genes are TRBV9 and TRBJ1-3; the D is unclear. This CDR3 comprises 16 residues. V lost 0 bases to trimming and J lost 1 base, with 11 bases between them. Looked up from germline, CDR1 is SGDLS and CDR2 is YYNGEE.

The genes are TRBV21-1 and TRBJ2-7; TRBD2, the table's D call, was not compared with the DNA. TRBV21-1 is recorded as a pseudogene. This CDR3 contains 15 residues. This chain's CDR3 is CASSTSHGSSYEQYF. In nucleotides, the CDR3 is TGTGCCAGCAGTACGAGCCACGGGAGCTCCTACGAGCAGTACTTC.

This sequence joins TRBV30 and TRBJ1-1, with 8 bases matching TRBD1. Per germline, CDR1 GTSNPN and CDR2 SVGIG (reference sequence). J gave up 4 bases and V 3 bases, and 22 bases lay outside the gene matches. The CDR3 consists of 19 residues. CDR3 residues: CAWRSVEWTGLWLSTEAFF. The CDR3 bases are TGTGCCTGGAGGTCCGTGGAGTGGACAGGGTTGTGGCTGAGCACTGAAGCTTTCTTT.

The chain couples TRBV5-1 to TRBJ1-4; a possible D gene is TRBD1 (6 bases). CDR1 SGHRS and CDR2 YFSETQ come from the germline V gene. CDR3 length: 15 residues. Trimming removed 4 bases at V and 7 bases at J, with 17 bases between. The CDR3: CASSVDQGWGEKLFF. The CDR3 DNA is TGCGCCAGCAGCGTGGATCAGGGGTGGGGTGAAAAACTGTTTTTT.